The 21 T cell receptor beta chains listed next were all sequenced from one sample in a study of T cell changes during pregnancy in multiple sclerosis. Profiling relied on immunoSEQ multiplex PCR, and the TCRdb table lists in-frame clones only, not all of them. The sample contains some 60,000 clones, about 88% of which appear only once. The sequencing here drew on peripheral blood, taken after pregnancy. These receptors came from a female donor with multiple sclerosis, enrolled in a pregnancy study.

V and J are TRBV7-9 and TRBJ2-7; tentatively, D is TRBD1 (7 bases). The germline V and J ends were trimmed by 4 bases and 6 bases, with 22 bases remaining between them. CDR1 is SEHNR and CDR2 is FQNEAQ in the germline V gene (reference sequence). The CDR3 is made up of 16 amino acids. CDR3 nucleotides: TGTGCCAGCAGCTACGAGGAAGTGACAGGGAGGAGCGAGCAGTACTTC. This sequence encodes CASSYEEVTGRSEQYF.

This chain uses TRBV5-6 with TRBJ1-1; TRBD1 matches 11 bases. With 2 bases clipped from V and 5 bases from J, the junction kept 5 bases outside the gene matches. Germline V gives CDR1 SGHDT, CDR2 YYEEEE. This CDR3 comprises 15 residues. The CDR3 protein is CASSFWTGGETEAFF. CDR3 in DNA: TGTGCCAGCAGCTTTTGGACAGGGGGCGAAACTGAAGCTTTCTTT.

This chain joins TRBV28 and TRBJ2-1, with 8 bases fitting TRBD2. V shed 6 bases, J shed 0 bases, and the junction held 7 bases outside the gene matches. The CDR3 has 16 residues. Germline assignment: CDR1 MDHEN and CDR2 SYDVKM. CDR3 DNA: TGTGCCAGCAGAGCCAGCGGGGGCCTCTCCTACAATGAGCAGTTCTTC. It translates to CASRASGGLSYNEQFF.

The V and J genes are TRBV7-2 and TRBJ1-4, with 9 nucleotides matching TRBD1. The germline V gene has CDR1 SGHTA and CDR2 FQGNSA. CDR3 length: 14 residues. V shed 5 bases and J 8 bases; nucleotides not matched to a gene: 6. The CDR3 nucleotides read TGTGCCAGCAGCAAGGACAGGGGACGAGAAAAACTGTTTTTT. It specifies CASSKDRGREKLFF.

The chain uses TRBV6-5 and TRBJ2-5, with 10 positions matching TRBD2. Germline V lookup: CDR1 MNHEY, CDR2 SVGAGI. V lost 0 bases and J lost 11; bases outside the gene matches: 12. This CDR3 has 16 residues. The CDR3 region is CASSYSVAESTSGQYF. CDR3 in DNA: TGTGCCAGCAGTTACTCAGTGGCAGAATCGACTAGCGGGCAGTACTTC.

V and J are TRBV9 and TRBJ1-3; the D is unclear. Trimming removed 7 bases at V and 3 bases at J, with 5 bases between. Germline V gives CDR1 SGDLS, CDR2 YYNGEE. The CDR3 is made up of 11 amino acids. This CDR3 reads CASGLGNTIYF. CDR3 nucleotide sequence: TGTGCCAGCGGACTTGGAAACACCATATATTTT.

This rearrangement joins TRBV7-3 to TRBJ2-3; 12 bases are a match to TRBD2. The germline V gene has CDR1 SGHTA and CDR2 FQGTGA. This CDR3 comprises 15 residues. The J segment lost 5 bases and the V segment lost 5 bases, leaving 5 bases of the junction unmatched. CDR3 sequence (DNA): TGTGCCAGCAGCCTGGGGACTAGCGGGCAAGATACGCAGTATTTT. The encoded protein is CASSLGTSGQDTQYF.

This chain uses TRBV6-5 with TRBJ2-1; 9 bases are a match to TRBD2. Per germline, CDR1 MNHEY and CDR2 SVGAGI. Trimming cost V 5 bases and J 8 bases; bases outside gene matches: 10. CDR3 length: 15 residues. The CDR3 sequence: CASSPRAGGLDEQFF. CDR3 bases: TGTGCCAGCAGTCCGAGGGCGGGGGGGCTCGATGAGCAGTTCTTC.

The rearrangement joins TRBV11-2 to TRBJ2-7; 7 bases match TRBD1. Trimming cost V 5 bases and J 4 bases; bases outside gene matches: 17. The CDR3 is 17 residues long. The germline V gene has CDR1 SGHAT and CDR2 FQNNGV. The CDR3 DNA reads TGTGCCAGCAGCCGGACCCCGCGACAGGGTCACTTTTACGAGCAGTACTTC. Translated: CASSRTPRQGHFYEQYF.

This chain joins TRBV7-9 and TRBJ2-3; D is possibly TRBD2 (6 bases). Trimming removed 5 bases from V and 8 bases from J, with 11 bases in between. CDR3 length equals 12 residues. Germline assignment: CDR1 SEHNR and CDR2 FQNEAQ (reference sequence). Written as DNA, the CDR3 is TGTGCCAGCAGCCCAGTCGGGGGTACGCAGTATTTT. Translating it yields CASSPVGGTQYF.

The chain carries TRBV27 and TRBJ2-7; D is ambiguous. This CDR3 has 14 amino acids. Germline V lookup: CDR1 MNHEY, CDR2 SMNVEV (reference sequence). Trimming took 6 bases from V and 3 from J, leaving 15 bases between them. The CDR3 bases are TGTGCCAGCAGCTTAGCCCTAGAAGGCTACGAGCAGTACTTC. It is translated as CASSLALEGYEQYF.

The chain recombines TRBV5-6 with TRBJ1-6; TRBD1 matches 9 bases. V gave up 0 bases and J gave up 10 bases; unmatched junction bases: 8. The CDR3 spans 16 residues. Germline lookup yields CDR1 SGHDT and CDR2 YYEEEE. The CDR3 bases are TGTGCCAGCAGCTTGGCCGGGGACAGGGTTGGATCACCCCTCCACTTT. Amino acids: CASSLAGDRVGSPLHF.

The CDR3 loop reads CASSDQGFGNTEAFF. CDR3 DNA: TGTGCCAGCTCAGACCAGGGATTCGGGAACACTGAAGCTTTCTTT. V and J are TRBV18 and TRBJ1-1; D is possibly TRBD1 (5 bases). From germline, CDR1 is KGHSH and CDR2 LQKENI. The CDR3 loop spans 15 amino acids. V lost 5 bases to trimming and J lost 1 base, with 14 bases between them.

This chain joins TRBV2 and TRBJ1-1; 8 nucleotides agree with TRBD1. This CDR3 has 11 residues. The germline CDR1 and CDR2 sequences are SNHLY and FYNNEI. The V segment lost 5 bases and the J segment 11 bases; nucleotides outside the gene matches: 4. The CDR3 nucleotides are TGTGCCAGCAGTCAGGGGGCCTCGGCTTTCTTT. Its translation is CASSQGASAFF.

V usage is TRBV5-1 and J usage is TRBJ2-3, with 12 bases lining up with TRBD2. This CDR3 is 19 amino acids long. V was clipped by 0 bases and J by 2 bases; unmatched bases: 10. Germline CDR1 reads SGHRS; CDR2 reads YFSETQ. Here the CDR3 DNA reads TGCGCCAGCAGCTTGGATGGTCTAGCGGGGGGGCGGGCCACAGATACGCAGTATTTT. It yields the protein CASSLDGLAGGRATDTQYF.

V gene TRBV6-1 combines with J gene TRBJ1-1; D remains unclear. CDR1 is MNHNS, CDR2 SASEGT, per germline. CDR3 size: 13 residues. Between the trimmed V and J ends, which lost 3 bases and 0 bases, there was a span of 5 bases. The CDR3 protein is CASSDQMNTEAFF. The CDR3, as DNA: TGTGCCAGCAGTGATCAGATGAACACTGAAGCTTTCTTT.

The gene calls are TRBV5-1 and TRBJ2-2; D might be TRBD2 (6 bases). There are 15 residues in the CDR3. V dropped 5 bases and J dropped 0 bases, with 11 bases sitting between them. Germline V gives CDR1 SGHRS, CDR2 YFSETQ. The CDR3 protein is CASSRGRSNTGELFF. Written as DNA, the CDR3 is TGCGCCAGCAGTCGGGGGAGGTCGAACACCGGGGAGCTGTTTTTT.

The rearrangement joins TRBV10-1 to TRBJ2-3, with D possibly TRBD2 on 7 matching bases. With 3 bases removed from V and 1 base from J, the gap between germline ends came to 20 bases. Germline values: CDR1 WNHNN, CDR2 SYGVQD (reference sequence). This CDR3 has 18 residues. The CDR3 sequence is CASSDNGGGYRGTDTQYF. CDR3 sequence (DNA): TGCGCCAGCAGTGATAACGGCGGGGGCTATCGTGGCACAGATACGCAGTATTTT.

V is TRBV7-9 and J is TRBJ2-1, with 7 positions matching TRBD1. Germline-derived CDR1 and CDR2 are SEHNR and FQNEAQ (reference sequence). The CDR3 consists of 16 residues. J was trimmed by 4 bases and V by 3 bases; bases with no gene match: 9. The CDR3 DNA sequence: TGTGCCAGCAGCTTGGATACAGGGGTCAGGTACAATGAGCAGTTCTTC. It yields the protein CASSLDTGVRYNEQFF.

V gene TRBV12-5 combines with J gene TRBJ2-3, with 8 bases identical to TRBD1. Germline V gene sequence: CDR1 LGHNT, CDR2 FRNRAP. The CDR3 covers 14 residues. The junction had 3 bases not matched to a gene; V was cut back by 3 bases and J by 4 bases. DNA for the CDR3: TGTGCTAGTGGTTTCCAGGGGGCGGCAGATACGCAGTATTTT. Encoded protein: CASGFQGAADTQYF. The complete variable domain, with remaining parts taken from reference TRBV12-5 and TRBJ2-3, reads DARVTQTPRHKVTEMGQEVTMRCQPILGHNTVFWYRQTMMQGLELLAYFRNRAPLDDSGMPKDRFSAEMPDATLATLKIQPSEPRDSAVYFCASGFQGAADTQYFGPGTRLTVL.

CDR3 sequence (DNA): TGTGCCAGCAGTGATGGATTGACAGGCCCGAATGAAAAACTGTTTTTT. This translates into CASSDGLTGPNEKLFF. This chain links TRBV2 with TRBJ1-4; weak D call: TRBD1 (6 bases). Germline V gene lookup returns CDR1 SNHLY and CDR2 FYNNEI. This CDR3 spans 16 amino acids. The V gene lost 3 bases and the J gene lost 5 bases, with 16 bases spanning the gap.